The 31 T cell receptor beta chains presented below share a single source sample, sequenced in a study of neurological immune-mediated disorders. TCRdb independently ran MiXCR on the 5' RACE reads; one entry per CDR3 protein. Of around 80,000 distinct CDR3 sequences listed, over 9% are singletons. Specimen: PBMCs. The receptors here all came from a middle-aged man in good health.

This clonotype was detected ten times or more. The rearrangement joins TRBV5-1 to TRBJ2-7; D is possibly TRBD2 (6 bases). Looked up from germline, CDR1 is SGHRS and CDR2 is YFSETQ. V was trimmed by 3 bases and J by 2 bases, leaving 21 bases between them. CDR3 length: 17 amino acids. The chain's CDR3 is CASSSDFRDSEPYEQYF. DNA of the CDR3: TGCGCCAGCAGCTCCGACTTCCGGGACTCCGAGCCCTACGAGCAGTACTTC.

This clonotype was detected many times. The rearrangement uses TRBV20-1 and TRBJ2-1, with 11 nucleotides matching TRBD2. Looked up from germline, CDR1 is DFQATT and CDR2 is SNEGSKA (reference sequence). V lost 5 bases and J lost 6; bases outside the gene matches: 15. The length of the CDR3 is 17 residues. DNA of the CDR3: TGCAGTGCTTCAGGGCTAGCGGGAGGTCCTGGGGGCAATGAGCAGTTCTTC. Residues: CSASGLAGGPGGNEQFF.

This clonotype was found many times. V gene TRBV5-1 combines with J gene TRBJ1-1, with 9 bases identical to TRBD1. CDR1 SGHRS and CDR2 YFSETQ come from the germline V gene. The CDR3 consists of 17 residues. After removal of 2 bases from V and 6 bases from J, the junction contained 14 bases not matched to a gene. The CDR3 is CASSFSPGTGIKPEAFF. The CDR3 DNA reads TGCGCCAGCAGCTTTAGTCCCGGGACAGGGATCAAGCCTGAAGCTTTCTTT.

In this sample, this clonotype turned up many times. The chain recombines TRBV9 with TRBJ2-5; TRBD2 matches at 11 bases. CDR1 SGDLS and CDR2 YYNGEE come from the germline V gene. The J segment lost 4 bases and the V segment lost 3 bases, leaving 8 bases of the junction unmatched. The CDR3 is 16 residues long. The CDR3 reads CASSEGILAGGETQYF. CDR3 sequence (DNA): TGTGCCAGCAGCGAGGGGATCCTAGCGGGGGGAGAGACCCAGTACTTC.

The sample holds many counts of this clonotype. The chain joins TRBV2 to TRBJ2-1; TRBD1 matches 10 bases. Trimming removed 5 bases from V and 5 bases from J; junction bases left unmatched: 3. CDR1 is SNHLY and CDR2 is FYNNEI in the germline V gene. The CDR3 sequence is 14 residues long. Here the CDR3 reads CASSTGTGDNEQFF. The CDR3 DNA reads TGTGCCAGCAGTACCGGGACAGGGGACAATGAGCAGTTCTTC. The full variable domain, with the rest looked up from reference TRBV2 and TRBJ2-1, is EPEVTQTPSHQVTQMGQEVILRCVPISNHLYFYWYRQILGQKVEFLVSFYNNEISEKSEIFDDQFSVERPDGSNFTLKIRSTKLEDSAMYFCASSTGTGDNEQFFGPGTRLTVL.

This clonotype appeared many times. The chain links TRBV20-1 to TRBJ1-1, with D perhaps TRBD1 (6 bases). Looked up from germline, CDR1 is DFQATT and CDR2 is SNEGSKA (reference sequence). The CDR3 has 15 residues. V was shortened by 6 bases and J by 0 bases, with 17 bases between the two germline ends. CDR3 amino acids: CSAPGRRTVNTEAFF. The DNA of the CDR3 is TGCAGTGCCCCAGGGAGGCGGACAGTGAACACTGAAGCTTTCTTT.

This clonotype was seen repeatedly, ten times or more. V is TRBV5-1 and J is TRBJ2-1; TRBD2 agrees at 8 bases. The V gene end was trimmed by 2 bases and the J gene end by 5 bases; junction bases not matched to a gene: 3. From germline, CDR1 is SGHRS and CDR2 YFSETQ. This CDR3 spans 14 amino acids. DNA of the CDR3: TGCGCCAGCAGCTTTAGCGGGGAGCACAATGAGCAGTTCTTC. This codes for CASSFSGEHNEQFF.

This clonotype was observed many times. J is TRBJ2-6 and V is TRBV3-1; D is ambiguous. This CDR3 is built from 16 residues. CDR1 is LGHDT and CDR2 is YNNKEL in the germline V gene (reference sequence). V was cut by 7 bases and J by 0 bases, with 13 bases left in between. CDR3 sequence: CASTPTISSGANVLTF. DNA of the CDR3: TGTGCCAGCACCCCCACTATTAGCTCTGGGGCCAACGTCCTGACTTTC.

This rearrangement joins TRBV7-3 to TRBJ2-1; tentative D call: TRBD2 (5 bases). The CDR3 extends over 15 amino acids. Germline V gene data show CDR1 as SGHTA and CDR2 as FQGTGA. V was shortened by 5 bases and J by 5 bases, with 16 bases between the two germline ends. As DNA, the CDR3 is TGTGCCAGCAGCCTGTCGGTAGCGTTCAACAATGAGCAGTTCTTC. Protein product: CASSLSVAFNNEQFF.

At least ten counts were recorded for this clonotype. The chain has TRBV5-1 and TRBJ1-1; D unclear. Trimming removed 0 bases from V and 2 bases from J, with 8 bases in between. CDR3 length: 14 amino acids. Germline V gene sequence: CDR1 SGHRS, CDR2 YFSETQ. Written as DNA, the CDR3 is TGCGCCAGCAGCTTGGAAATAGCTAACACTGAAGCTTTCTTT. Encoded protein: CASSLEIANTEAFF.

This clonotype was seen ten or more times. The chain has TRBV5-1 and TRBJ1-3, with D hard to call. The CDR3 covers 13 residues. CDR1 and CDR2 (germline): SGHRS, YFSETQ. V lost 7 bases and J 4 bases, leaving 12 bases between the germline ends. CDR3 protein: CASAREGGNTIYF. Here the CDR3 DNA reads TGCGCCAGCGCAAGGGAGGGCGGAAACACCATATATTTT.

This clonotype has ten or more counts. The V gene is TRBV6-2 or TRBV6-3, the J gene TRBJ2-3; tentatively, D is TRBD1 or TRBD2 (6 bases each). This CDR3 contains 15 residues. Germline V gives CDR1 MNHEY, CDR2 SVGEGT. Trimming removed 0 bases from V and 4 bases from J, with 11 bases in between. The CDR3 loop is CASSYSEGGPDTQYF. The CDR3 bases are TGTGCCAGCAGTTACTCGGAAGGGGGGCCAGATACGCAGTATTTT.

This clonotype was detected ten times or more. CDR3 coding DNA: TGTGCCAGCTCGAAGGGTGGGGGAGGACTTCACGGCTACGAGCAGTACTTC. Protein: CASSKGGGGLHGYEQYF. The chain employs TRBV18 and TRBJ2-7; possibly TRBD2 for D (6 bases). CDR3 length equals 17 residues. Trimming shortened V by 6 bases and J by 3 bases, and 24 bases separated the two germline ends. Germline CDR1 KGHSH, CDR2 LQKENI. Filled out from reference TRBV18 and TRBJ2-7, the complete variable domain reads NAGVMQNPRHLVRRRGQEARLRCSPMKGHSHVYWYRQLPEEGLKFMVYLQKENIIDESGMPKERFSAEFPKEGPSILRIQQVVRGDSAAYFCASSKGGGGLHGYEQYFGPGTRLTVT.

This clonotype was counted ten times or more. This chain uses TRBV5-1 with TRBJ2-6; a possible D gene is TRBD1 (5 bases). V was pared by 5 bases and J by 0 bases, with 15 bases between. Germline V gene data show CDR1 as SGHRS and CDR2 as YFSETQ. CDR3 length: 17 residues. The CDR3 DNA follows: TGCGCCAGCAGTAACAGGATCAAGAGCTCTGGGGCCAACGTCCTGACTTTC. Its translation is CASSNRIKSSGANVLTF.

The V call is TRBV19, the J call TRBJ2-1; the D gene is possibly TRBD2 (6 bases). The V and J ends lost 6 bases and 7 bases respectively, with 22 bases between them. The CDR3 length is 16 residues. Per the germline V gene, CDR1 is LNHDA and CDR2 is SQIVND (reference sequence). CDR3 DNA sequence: TGTGCCAGTAGCAAGCCGGCGGAGGGCCTAAGGAATGAGCAGTTCTTC. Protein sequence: CASSKPAEGLRNEQFF.

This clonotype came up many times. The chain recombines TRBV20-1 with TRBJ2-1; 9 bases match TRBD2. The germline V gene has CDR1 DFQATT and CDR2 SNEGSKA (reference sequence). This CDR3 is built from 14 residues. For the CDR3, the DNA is TGCAGCGCCCCCCTGACTAGCGGATACAATGAGCAGTTCTTC. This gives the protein CSAPLTSGYNEQFF.

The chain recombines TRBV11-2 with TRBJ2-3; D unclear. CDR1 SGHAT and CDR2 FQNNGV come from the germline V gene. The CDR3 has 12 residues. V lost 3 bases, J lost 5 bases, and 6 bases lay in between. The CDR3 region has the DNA TGTGCCAGCAGCTTTCGAGGAGATACGCAGTATTTT. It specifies CASSFRGDTQYF.

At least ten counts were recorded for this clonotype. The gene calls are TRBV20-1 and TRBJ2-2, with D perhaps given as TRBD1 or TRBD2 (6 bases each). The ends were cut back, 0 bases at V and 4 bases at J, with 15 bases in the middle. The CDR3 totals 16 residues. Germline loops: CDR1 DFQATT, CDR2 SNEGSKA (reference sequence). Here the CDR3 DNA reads TGCAGTGCTAGAGATCACCGAGGGGGGCCCACCGGGGAGCTGTTTTTT. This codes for CSARDHRGGPTGELFF.

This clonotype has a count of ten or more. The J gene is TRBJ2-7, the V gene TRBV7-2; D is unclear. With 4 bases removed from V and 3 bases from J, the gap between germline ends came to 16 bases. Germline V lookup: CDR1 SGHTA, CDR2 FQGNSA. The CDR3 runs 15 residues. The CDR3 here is CASSSDSLNHYEQYF. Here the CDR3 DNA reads TGTGCCAGCAGCTCTGACTCCCTGAATCACTACGAGCAGTACTTC.

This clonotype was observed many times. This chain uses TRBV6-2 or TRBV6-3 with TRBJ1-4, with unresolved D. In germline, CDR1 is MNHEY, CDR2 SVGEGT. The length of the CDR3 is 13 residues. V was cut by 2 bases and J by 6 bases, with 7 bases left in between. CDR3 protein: CASSYDDHEKLFF. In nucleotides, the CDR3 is TGTGCCAGCAGTTACGACGATCATGAAAAACTGTTTTTT.

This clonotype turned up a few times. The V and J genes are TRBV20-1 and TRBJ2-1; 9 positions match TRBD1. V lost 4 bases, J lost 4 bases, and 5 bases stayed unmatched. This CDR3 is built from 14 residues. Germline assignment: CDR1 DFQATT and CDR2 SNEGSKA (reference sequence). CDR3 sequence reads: CSANRQGDYNEQFF. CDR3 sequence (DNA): TGCAGTGCTAATCGACAGGGGGATTACAATGAGCAGTTCTTC.

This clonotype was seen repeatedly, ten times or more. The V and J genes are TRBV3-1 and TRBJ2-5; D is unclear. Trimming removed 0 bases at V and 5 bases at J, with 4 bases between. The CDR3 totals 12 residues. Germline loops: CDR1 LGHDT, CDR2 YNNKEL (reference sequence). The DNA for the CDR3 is TGTGCCAGCAGCCAAGAATACGAGACCCAGTACTTC. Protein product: CASSQEYETQYF.

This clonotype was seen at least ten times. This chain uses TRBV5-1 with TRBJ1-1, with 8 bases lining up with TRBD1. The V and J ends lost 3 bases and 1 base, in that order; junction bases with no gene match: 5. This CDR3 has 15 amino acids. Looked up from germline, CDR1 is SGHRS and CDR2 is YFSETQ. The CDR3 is CASSSVGTGNTEAFF. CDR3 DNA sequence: TGCGCCAGCAGCTCCGTAGGGACAGGGAACACTGAAGCTTTCTTT.

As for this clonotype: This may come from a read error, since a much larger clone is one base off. The CDR3 DNA follows: TGTGCCAGCAGTGAAAGGGGGGAGGTGCCTAGCGAGCAGTACTTC. Amino acids: CASSERGEVPSEQYF. This chain links TRBV6-1 with TRBJ2-7, with D tentatively TRBD1 or TRBD2 (6 bases each). In germline, CDR1 is MNHNS, CDR2 SASEGT. This CDR3 comprises 15 residues. Trimming took 2 bases from V and 6 from J, leaving 17 bases between them.

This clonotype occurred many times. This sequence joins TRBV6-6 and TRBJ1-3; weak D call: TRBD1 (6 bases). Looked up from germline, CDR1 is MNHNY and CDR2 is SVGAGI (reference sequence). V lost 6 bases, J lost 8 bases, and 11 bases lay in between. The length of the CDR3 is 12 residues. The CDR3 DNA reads TGTGCCAGCAGGCCGAAGGGGGACACCATATATTTT. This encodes CASRPKGDTIYF.

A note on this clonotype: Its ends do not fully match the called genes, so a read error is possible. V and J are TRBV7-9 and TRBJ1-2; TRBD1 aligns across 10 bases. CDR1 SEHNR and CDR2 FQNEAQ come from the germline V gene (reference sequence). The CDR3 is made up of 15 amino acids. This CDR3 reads CVSSAGQGIGDGYTF. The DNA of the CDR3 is TGTGTCAGCAGCGCGGGACAGGGGATCGGCGATGGCTACACCTTC.

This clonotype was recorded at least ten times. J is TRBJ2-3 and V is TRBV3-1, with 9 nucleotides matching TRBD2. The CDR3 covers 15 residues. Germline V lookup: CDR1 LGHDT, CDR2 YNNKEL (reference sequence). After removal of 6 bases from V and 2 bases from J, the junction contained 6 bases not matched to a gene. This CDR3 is CASSQTSGYTDTQYF. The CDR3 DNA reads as TGTGCCAGCAGTCAGACTAGCGGATACACAGATACGCAGTATTTT.

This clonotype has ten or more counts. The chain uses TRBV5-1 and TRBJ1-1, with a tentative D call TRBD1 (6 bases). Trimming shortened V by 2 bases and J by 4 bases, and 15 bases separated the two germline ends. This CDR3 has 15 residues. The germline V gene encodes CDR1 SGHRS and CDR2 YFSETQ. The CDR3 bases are TGCGCCAGCAGCTTCGTGACAGGTTCGACCACTGAAGCTTTCTTT. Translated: CASSFVTGSTTEAFF.

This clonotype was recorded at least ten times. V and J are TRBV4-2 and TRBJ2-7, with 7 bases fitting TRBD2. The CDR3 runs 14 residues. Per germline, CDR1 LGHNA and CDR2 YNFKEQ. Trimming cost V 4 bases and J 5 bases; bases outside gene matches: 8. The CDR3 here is CASSLWEGGDEQYF. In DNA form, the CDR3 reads TGTGCCAGCAGCCTATGGGAGGGAGGGGACGAGCAGTACTTC.

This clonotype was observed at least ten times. The CDR3, as DNA: TGCAGTGCTAGAGATCGACTTAACTCCTACGAGCAGTACTTC. Translating it yields CSARDRLNSYEQYF. The rearrangement uses TRBV20-1 and TRBJ2-7; no reliable D call. V lost 0 bases and J 0 bases, leaving 9 bases between the germline ends. The CDR3 length is 14 residues. Germline CDR1 reads DFQATT; CDR2 reads SNEGSKA (reference sequence).

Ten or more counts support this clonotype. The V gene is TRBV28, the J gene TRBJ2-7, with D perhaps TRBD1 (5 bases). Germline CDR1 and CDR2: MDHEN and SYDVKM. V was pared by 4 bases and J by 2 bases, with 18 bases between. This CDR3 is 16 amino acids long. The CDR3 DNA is TGTGCCAGCAGTTCTTTCGTCCATACAGGACCCTACGAGCAGTACTTC. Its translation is CASSSFVHTGPYEQYF.